This T cell receptor beta chain stems from a study of cytomegalovirus exposure and HLA in healthy donors. The CDR3 sequence is 15 residues long. The germline V gene encodes CDR1 MDHEN and CDR2 SYDVKM. Trimming took off 6 bases at V and 7 bases at J, with 19 bases between the two ends. As for this clone: Its antigen is not identified.

The study ran its PCR with 60 Vbeta and 13 Jbeta primers. Libraries were prepared by immunoSEQ multiplex PCR; TCRdb keeps only in-frame clonotypes and omits some of them. Counted here are 150,000 to 200,000 clones, over 70% occurring once; the ten biggest clones make up about 3.1%. Notes on the study in general: Most of the TCR beta V segments (in an earlier analysis) were productive either about 90% or about 30% of the time. Because they were indistinguishable, some V segments, including TRBV6-2 and TRBV6-3, were excluded.

This chain joins TRBV28 and TRBJ1-5; D might be TRBD1 (6 bases). Sequencing was performed on PBMCs. The sequence derives from a male donor in good health and CMV-seronegative. The CDR3 nucleotides are TGTGCCAGCAGGCCGAGCAGGGGCCTGGGGCAGCCCCAGCATTTT. Its translation is CASRPSRGLGQPQHF.